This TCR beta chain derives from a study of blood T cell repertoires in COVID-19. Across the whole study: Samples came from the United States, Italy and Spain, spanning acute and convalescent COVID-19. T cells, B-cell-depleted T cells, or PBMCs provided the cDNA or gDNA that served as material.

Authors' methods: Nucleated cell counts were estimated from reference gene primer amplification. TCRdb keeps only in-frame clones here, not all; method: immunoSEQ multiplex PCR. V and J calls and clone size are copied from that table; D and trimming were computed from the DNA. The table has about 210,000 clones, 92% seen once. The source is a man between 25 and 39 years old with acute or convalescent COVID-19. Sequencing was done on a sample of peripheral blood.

The CDR3, as DNA: TGTGCCAGCAGGGTTGGGACAGGGGTATCCTACGAGCAGTACTTC. It specifies CASRVGTGVSYEQYF. The genes are TRBV6-5 and TRBJ2-7, with 10 bases that match TRBD1. This CDR3 is built from 15 residues. The germline gives CDR1 MNHEY, CDR2 SVGAGI. Unmatched junction bases numbered 6, after V lost 6 bases and J lost 1 base.